This T cell receptor (beta chain) came from a study of control samples from healthy donors and cancer patients. Libraries were prepared by immunoSEQ multiplex PCR; TCRdb keeps only in-frame clonotypes and omits some of them. Here the sample spans approximately 160,000 clones, around 93% being singletons. The sequenced sample was blood. The sequence came from a woman aged 55-75 years in good health.

The CDR3 nucleotides are TGCGCCAGCAGCCAAGCAAATTCTGGAAACACCATATATTTT. Translation gives CASSQANSGNTIYF. The gene calls are TRBV5-1 and TRBJ1-3; unclear D gene. Trimming stripped 4 bases from V and 1 base from J, with 9 bases between. There are 14 residues in the CDR3. The germline V gene has CDR1 SGHRS and CDR2 YFSETQ.